Following are 10 T cell receptor beta chains from one sample sequenced in a study of OX40 agonist ivuxolimab in advanced cancers. Using immunoSEQ multiplex PCR, the repertoire was profiled, and TCRdb retains in-frame clones only, with some absent. The sample shows 75,000 to 100,000 clones, around nine tenths of them seen only once. Sequenced material: CD4+ or CD8+ T cells sorted from blood, taken in a trial of the OX40 agonist ivuxolimab. These receptor sequences come from an adult with an advanced solid tumor such as melanoma, head and neck, liver or kidney cancer.

The genes are TRBV7-9 and TRBJ2-5; D not certain. The ends were cut back, 2 bases at V and 5 bases at J, with 9 bases in the middle. This CDR3 comprises 13 residues. CDR1 SEHNR and CDR2 FQNEAQ come from the germline V gene (reference sequence). The CDR3 region has the DNA TGTGCCAGCAGCTTAAAGGCCCGGGAGACCCAGTACTTC. Its translation: CASSLKARETQYF.

V usage is TRBV7-3 and J usage is TRBJ2-1; 11 nucleotides align to TRBD2. Trimming at V came to 5 bases and at J to 7 bases, leaving 7 bases not matched to a gene. There are 15 residues in the CDR3. Germline V gene data show CDR1 as SGHTA and CDR2 as FQGTGA. Here the CDR3 DNA reads TGTGCCAGCAGCCCAGGGGCTAGCGGGAGGAATGAGCAGTTCTTC. Its translation is CASSPGASGRNEQFF.

This chain connects TRBV7-9 to TRBJ2-2; TRBD2 agrees at 9 bases. The CDR3 covers 16 residues. J was trimmed by 7 bases and V by 0 bases; bases with no gene match: 6. CDR1 and CDR2 from the germline V gene are SEHNR and FQNEAQ (reference sequence). CDR3 sequence: CASSLAAGGPGGELFF. The CDR3 region has the DNA TGTGCCAGCAGCTTAGCGGCGGGAGGGCCCGGCGGGGAGCTGTTTTTT.

The rearrangement uses TRBV28 and TRBJ1-2; D is undetermined. This CDR3 comprises 11 residues. V lost 3 bases, J lost 7 bases, and 6 bases lay in between. CDR1 MDHEN and CDR2 SYDVKM come from the germline V gene. The CDR3 nucleotides are TGTGCCAGCAGTTTTCTACGTGGCTACACCTTC. Its translation is CASSFLRGYTF.

The DNA of the CDR3 is TGCGCCAGCAGCCCCTGGACAGGGGTCACAGATACGCAGTATTTT. Protein: CASSPWTGVTDTQYF. The rearrangement uses TRBV4-1 and TRBJ2-3; 9 bases fit TRBD1. With 4 bases clipped from V and 2 bases from J, the junction kept 4 bases outside the gene matches. Germline V gene sequence: CDR1 MGHRA, CDR2 YSYEKL. The CDR3 sequence is 15 residues long.

The sample holds one count of this clone. CDR3 bases: TGTGCCAGCAGCTCGCCAATACTGGGGGCCGGGGAGCAGTACTTC. This encodes CASSSPILGAGEQYF. This chain links TRBV7-6 with TRBJ2-7, with D possibly being TRBD1 (6 bases). Germline V gene lookup returns CDR1 SGHVS and CDR2 FNYEAQ. There are 15 residues in the CDR3. V lost 4 bases to trimming and J lost 7 bases, with 20 bases between them.

The gene calls are TRBV6-6 and TRBJ2-5; possibly TRBD1 for D (6 bases). Germline V gene sequence: CDR1 MNHNY, CDR2 SVGAGI (reference sequence). V dropped 0 bases and J dropped 6 bases, with 14 bases sitting between them. The CDR3 sequence is 15 residues long. The CDR3: CASSYSNGRGKTQYF. DNA for the CDR3: TGTGCCAGCAGTTACTCGAATGGCAGGGGAAAGACCCAGTACTTC.

This sequence joins TRBV9 and TRBJ2-4; the match to TRBD1 covers 9 bases. Trimming at V came to 1 base and at J to 4 bases, leaving 3 bases not matched to a gene. CDR1 and CDR2 from the germline V gene are SGDLS and YYNGEE. CDR3 length equals 15 residues. The chain's CDR3 is CASSVSGTGKNIQYF. The CDR3 DNA follows: TGTGCCAGCAGCGTATCCGGGACAGGGAAAAACATTCAGTACTTC.

This chain connects TRBV7-3 to TRBJ2-2, with 8 nucleotides matching TRBD2. The V gene end was trimmed by 4 bases and the J gene end by 1 base; junction bases not matched to a gene: 2. The germline V gene has CDR1 SGHTA and CDR2 FQGTGA. This CDR3 comprises 15 residues. CDR3 region: CASSSSGRNTGELFF. The DNA for the CDR3 is TGTGCCAGCAGCTCTAGCGGGCGGAACACCGGGGAGCTGTTTTTT.

Here the CDR3 reads CASSLASGSGETQYF. The CDR3 DNA is TGCGCCAGCAGCTTGGCTAGCGGGAGCGGGGAGACCCAGTACTTC. The V and J genes are TRBV5-1 and TRBJ2-5; 10 bases fit TRBD2. The CDR3 runs to 15 residues. Germline values: CDR1 SGHRS, CDR2 YFSETQ. Losses at the gene ends were 0 bases for V and 5 bases for J; bases not matched to a gene: 4.